One sample yielded the 22 T cell receptor beta chains listed below, sequenced in a study of siplizumab effects on memory and regulatory T cells. The assay was immunoSEQ multiplex PCR, and TCRdb's table has in-frame clones only and misses some. The data show roughly 68,000 clones, around 96% seen once. The sequencing input was naive CD8+ T cells sorted from blood. The receptors derive from a human donor in good health.

The V gene is TRBV7-8, the J gene TRBJ1-5; 10 positions agree with TRBD1. The trim removed 2 bases at V and 3 bases at J, leaving 4 bases unmatched. CDR1 and CDR2 from the germline V gene are SGHVS and FQNEAQ. The CDR3 loop spans 16 amino acids. CDR3 nucleotide sequence: TGTGCCAGCAGCTTACTGGACAGGGGGTACAATCAGCCCCAGCATTTT. Translated: CASSLLDRGYNQPQHF. The variable domain in full, completed from reference TRBV7-8 and TRBJ1-5, reads GAGVSQSPRYKVAKRGQDVALRCDPISGHVSLFWYQQALGQGPEFLTYFQNEAQLDKSGLPSDRFFAERPEGSVSTLKIQRTQQEDSAVYLCASSLLDRGYNQPQHFGDGTRLSIL.

This CDR3 reads CSGEQGAYYGYTF. The CDR3 region has the DNA TGCAGCGGGGAACAGGGGGCTTACTATGGCTACACCTTC. The rearrangement joins TRBV29-1 to TRBJ1-2, with 9 positions matching TRBD1. The CDR3 extends over 13 amino acids. Germline V gene data show CDR1 as SQVTM and CDR2 as ANQGSEA. The V and J ends lost 7 bases and 3 bases, in that order; junction bases with no gene match: 6.

CDR3 sequence: CASSMAGGRSTGELFF. The DNA for the CDR3 is TGTGCCAGTAGTATGGCTGGAGGGAGAAGCACCGGGGAGCTGTTTTTT. The rearrangement links TRBV19 to TRBJ2-2; tentative D call: TRBD2 (6 bases). Germline V lookup: CDR1 LNHDA, CDR2 SQIVND (reference sequence). CDR3 size: 16 residues. Trimming stripped 3 bases from V and 4 bases from J, with 15 bases between. The whole variable domain, filled in from reference TRBV19 and TRBJ2-2, reads DGGITQSPKYLFRKEGQNVTLSCEQNLNHDAMYWYRQDPGQGLRLIYYSQIVNDFQKGDIAEGYSVSREKKESFPLTVTSAQKNPTAFYLCASSMAGGRSTGELFFGEGSRLTVL.

This chain connects TRBV27 to TRBJ2-5; D is unresolved. Trimming pared 3 bases from V and 1 base from J, leaving 9 bases between. Germline CDR1 MNHEY, CDR2 SMNVEV (reference sequence). The CDR3 contains 14 residues. The DNA of the CDR3 is TGTGCCAGCAGTTTGGGCAGCTTCCAAGAGACCCAGTACTTC. This gives the protein CASSLGSFQETQYF.

This clone has just one count. J is TRBJ2-2 and V is TRBV5-6, with 12 bases matching TRBD1. The CDR3 is 17 residues long. In germline, CDR1 is SGHDT, CDR2 YYEEEE. The V gene end was trimmed by 4 bases and the J gene end by 7 bases; junction bases not matched to a gene: 11. CDR3 protein: CASSLPGTGGPVGELFF. CDR3 DNA: TGTGCCAGCAGCCTGCCGGGGACAGGGGGCCCCGTCGGGGAGCTGTTTTTT.

The chain joins TRBV27 to TRBJ1-2, with D tentatively TRBD1 (5 bases). This CDR3 spans 15 amino acids. Looked up from germline, CDR1 is MNHEY and CDR2 is SMNVEV (reference sequence). V was clipped by 0 bases and J by 3 bases, with 11 bases between them. CDR3 sequence: CASSLSAGTDYGYTF. CDR3 nucleotide sequence: TGTGCCAGCAGTTTATCCGCCGGGACGGACTATGGCTACACCTTC.

The chain links TRBV11-3 to TRBJ1-1; D is perhaps TRBD1 (5 bases). Per the germline V gene, CDR1 is SGHNT and CDR2 is YENEEA. The CDR3 spans 14 residues. V was clipped by 1 base and J by 2 bases, with 8 bases between them. The CDR3 bases are TGTGCCAGCAGCTTAGGGGGCGGAAACACTGAAGCTTTCTTT. Translated: CASSLGGGNTEAFF.

The rearrangement joins TRBV19 to TRBJ2-1; D unresolved. Germline V gene sequence: CDR1 LNHDA, CDR2 SQIVND (reference sequence). Trimming removed 1 base from V and 5 bases from J, with 3 bases in between. The CDR3 length is 12 residues. As DNA, the CDR3 is TGTGCCAGTAGTATAGGGGACAATGAGCAGTTCTTC. Amino acids: CASSIGDNEQFF.

The chain uses TRBV21-1 and TRBJ2-2; the table gives TRBD1 as D, unverified against the DNA. TRBV21-1 is classified as a pseudogene. The CDR3 runs 15 residues. CDR3 nucleotides: TGTGCCAGCAGCAATCACCGTCAGTTCACCGGGGAGCTGTTTTTT. Translation gives CASSNHRQFTGELFF.

This chain connects TRBV28 to TRBJ1-5; D uncertain. Germline lookup yields CDR1 MDHEN and CDR2 SYDVKM. V was shortened by 3 bases and J by 9 bases, with 6 bases between the two germline ends. The CDR3 contains 11 residues. The CDR3 here is CASSLMGPQHF. As DNA, the CDR3 is TGTGCCAGCAGTTTGATGGGGCCCCAGCATTTT.

The chain combines TRBV28 with TRBJ2-1, with D tentatively TRBD2 (7 bases). Deletions cut 3 bases from V and 5 bases from J, with 11 bases between. The CDR3 is 14 amino acids. Looked up from germline, CDR1 is MDHEN and CDR2 is SYDVKM. Written as DNA, the CDR3 is TGTGCCAGCAGTTTGGGGGGGCTAAACAATGAGCAGTTCTTC. This codes for CASSLGGLNNEQFF.

The chain uses TRBV19 and TRBJ2-5; D call uncertain. This CDR3 region has 13 residues. In germline, CDR1 is LNHDA, CDR2 SQIVND (reference sequence). Trimming left V 7 bases short and J 1 base short, with 10 bases between. Here the CDR3 reads CASKDYSQETQYF. CDR3 nucleotides: TGTGCCAGTAAGGATTACAGCCAAGAGACCCAGTACTTC.

Only one count was recorded for this clone. The rearrangement uses TRBV6-1 and TRBJ1-1; unclear D gene. Trimming shortened V by 4 bases and J by 0 bases, and 3 bases separated the two germline ends. CDR1 MNHNS and CDR2 SASEGT come from the germline V gene. This CDR3 has 12 amino acids. CDR3 amino acids: CASSVLNTEAFF. CDR3 nucleotide sequence: TGTGCCAGCAGTGTTCTGAACACTGAAGCTTTCTTT.

The sample holds one count of this clone. The rearrangement links TRBV28 to TRBJ1-1, with D maybe TRBD1 (5 bases). This CDR3 contains 13 residues. The V and J ends lost 3 bases and 5 bases respectively, with 10 bases between them. Germline CDR1 and CDR2: MDHEN and SYDVKM. The CDR3 DNA reads TGTGCCAGCAGTTTCGTTGCAGGGACTGAAGCTTTCTTT. As protein: CASSFVAGTEAFF. The full variable domain, rest sourced from reference TRBV28 and TRBJ1-1, is DVKVTQSSRYLVKRTGEKVFLECVQDMDHENMFWYRQDPGLGLRLIYFSYDVKMKEKGDIPEGYSVSREKKERFSLILESASTNQTSMYLCASSFVAGTEAFFGQGTRLTVV.

V is TRBV19 and J is TRBJ1-6; D is undetermined. Trimming stripped 7 bases from V and 10 bases from J, with 20 bases between. From germline, CDR1 is LNHDA and CDR2 SQIVND (reference sequence). The CDR3 spans 15 residues. This chain's CDR3 is CASILPHFSLSPLHF. DNA of the CDR3: TGTGCCAGTATATTACCCCACTTCTCACTATCACCCCTCCACTTT.

The V gene is TRBV2, the J gene TRBJ1-1; D uncertain. Germline V gives CDR1 SNHLY, CDR2 FYNNEI. This CDR3 has 15 amino acids. V was pared by 1 base and J by 1 base, with 10 bases between. The CDR3 region has the DNA TGTGCCAGCAGTGAAGACTCCGGGCCGAACACTGAAGCTTTCTTT. This sequence encodes CASSEDSGPNTEAFF.

The V call is TRBV29-1, the J call TRBJ1-5, with TRBD1 as a possible D gene (6 bases). The CDR3 contains 12 residues. Germline V gene sequence: CDR1 SQVTM, CDR2 ANQGSEA. V was trimmed by 4 bases and J by 8 bases, leaving 12 bases between them. This CDR3 is CSVGGAGEPQHF. CDR3 bases: TGCAGCGTTGGGGGGGCAGGGGAGCCCCAGCATTTT.

The chain joins TRBV6-1 to TRBJ2-7; a possible D gene is TRBD2 (5 bases). Germline-derived CDR1 and CDR2 are MNHNS and SASEGT. The CDR3 length is 14 residues. With 2 bases removed from V and 2 bases from J, the gap between germline ends came to 10 bases. The CDR3: CASSEPGDPYEQYF. As DNA, the CDR3 is TGTGCCAGCAGTGAACCCGGGGATCCCTACGAGCAGTACTTC.

The V call is TRBV4-1, the J call TRBJ1-5, with D unclear. Trimming took off 0 bases at V and 11 bases at J, with 8 bases between the two ends. This CDR3 spans 12 amino acids. The germline CDR1 and CDR2 sequences are MGHRA and YSYEKL. CDR3 protein: CASSQDLVTQHF. The CDR3 DNA sequence: TGCGCCAGCAGCCAAGATTTGGTCACCCAGCATTTT.

The J gene is TRBJ2-3, the V gene TRBV19; TRBD1 agrees at 8 bases. The CDR3 runs 11 residues. V dropped 6 bases and J dropped 11; count of bases not matched to a gene: 4. Germline CDR1 reads LNHDA; CDR2 reads SQIVND (reference sequence). CDR3 sequence reads: CASRTGVMQYF. The CDR3 nucleotides are TGTGCCAGTAGGACAGGGGTGATGCAGTATTTT.

The chain combines TRBV5-4 with TRBJ1-2; 8 bases are a match to TRBD1. Germline-derived CDR1 and CDR2 are SGHNT and YYREEE (reference sequence). With 5 bases clipped from V and 4 bases from J, the junction kept 7 bases outside the gene matches. The CDR3 is 14 residues long. The CDR3 here is CASSGQGEFYGYTF. The CDR3 region has the DNA TGTGCCAGCAGTGGACAGGGTGAATTCTATGGCTACACCTTC.

This clone was observed once. This chain connects TRBV5-4 to TRBJ2-7, with D perhaps TRBD1 (6 bases). The CDR3 has 15 residues. Deletions cut 0 bases from V and 2 bases from J, with 12 bases between. Germline values: CDR1 SGHNT, CDR2 YYREEE (reference sequence). CDR3 sequence reads: CASSLAAGDPYEQYF. The CDR3 coding sequence is TGTGCCAGCAGCTTGGCGGCAGGGGATCCCTACGAGCAGTACTTC.